This T cell receptor (beta chain) was captured by sequencing in a study of identical twins. cDNA molecules carried unique molecular identifiers, and template switching added a universal primer site. TCRdb passed the 5' RACE reads through MiXCR, listing each CDR3 protein once. The sample has about 530,000 distinct CDR3 sequences, about 16% seen once; the top ten hold nearly 0.45%. Broader study findings: With monozygotic twins, out-of-frame TCR alpha sharing exceeded what models estimated. Within twin pairs, the out-of-frame alpha sequences they shared showed excess low generation probability.

As for this clonotype: Its antigen is not identified.

This CDR3 has 14 amino acids. From germline, CDR1 is MDHEN and CDR2 SYDVKM. V gave up 6 bases and J gave up 0 bases, with 9 bases separating them. These same records also appear under a second study, on yellow fever vaccine responses in identical twins.

The sequencing input was CD4+ T cells sorted from blood. The V and J genes are TRBV28 and TRBJ1-3; D is ambiguous. This clonotype was sampled from a woman aged 18-29 years in good health. The CDR3 DNA reads as TGTGCCAGCAGCGGAGTTAACTCTGGAAACACCATATATTTT. It encodes CASSGVNSGNTIYF.